The present T cell receptor (beta chain) was sequenced within a study of T cell repertoires in aging, cancer and after chemotherapy. As to this clonotype: Its antigen is currently unknown. One base away lies a much larger clone, so this may be a sequencing read error.

This CDR3 is 13 amino acids long. Germline CDR1 and CDR2: DFQATT and SNEGSKA (reference sequence). Study conclusions and caveats: Healthy donors lost TCR diversity with age mainly through richness, cancer patients through richness and evenness.

Peripheral blood genomic DNA, not sorted cells or RNA, was the template. Rearranged V-D-J TRB sequences were amplified with a mixed TRB-A/B primer pool. TCRdb ran MiXCR on the multiplex PCR reads and lists one entry per CDR3 protein. The sample lists some 2,000 distinct CDR3 sequences, about 20% seen once, with 59% in the top ten. This clonotype originated in a human donor with a solid tumor. The material sequenced was blood. This rearrangement joins TRBV20-1 to TRBJ2-2; either TRBD1 or TRBD2 may supply D (5 bases each). CDR3 DNA: TGCAGTGCGAGGGACGGACACACCGGGGAGCTGTTATTT. Amino acid sequence: CSARDGHTGELLF.